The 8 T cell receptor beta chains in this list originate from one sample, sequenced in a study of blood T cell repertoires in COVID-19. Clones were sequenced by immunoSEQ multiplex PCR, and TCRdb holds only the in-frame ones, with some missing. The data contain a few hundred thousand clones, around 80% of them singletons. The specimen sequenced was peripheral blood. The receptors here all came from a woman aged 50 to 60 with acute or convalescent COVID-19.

The CDR3 region is CASSLGVGDGYTF. The CDR3 DNA reads as TGTGCCAGCAGCTTGGGAGTCGGGGATGGCTACACCTTC. The V gene is TRBV5-6, the J gene TRBJ1-2; D remains ambiguous. CDR3 length: 13 residues. The germline V gene has CDR1 SGHDT and CDR2 YYEEEE. V lost 0 bases to trimming and J lost 6 bases, with 9 bases between them.

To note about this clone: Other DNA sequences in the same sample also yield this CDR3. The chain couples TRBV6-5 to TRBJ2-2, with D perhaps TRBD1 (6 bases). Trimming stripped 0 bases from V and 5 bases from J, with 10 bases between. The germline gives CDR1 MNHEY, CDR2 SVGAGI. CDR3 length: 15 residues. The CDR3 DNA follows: TGTGCCAGCAGTTACTCTGGTAGGGGGACCGGGGAGCTGTTTTTT. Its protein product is CASSYSGRGTGELFF.

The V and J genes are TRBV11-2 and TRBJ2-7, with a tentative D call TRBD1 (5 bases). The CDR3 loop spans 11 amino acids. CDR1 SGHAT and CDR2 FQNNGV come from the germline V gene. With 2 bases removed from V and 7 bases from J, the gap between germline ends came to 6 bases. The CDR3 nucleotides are TGTGCCAGCAGCTTACAGGGTGAGCAGTACGTC. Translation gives CASSLQGEQYV.

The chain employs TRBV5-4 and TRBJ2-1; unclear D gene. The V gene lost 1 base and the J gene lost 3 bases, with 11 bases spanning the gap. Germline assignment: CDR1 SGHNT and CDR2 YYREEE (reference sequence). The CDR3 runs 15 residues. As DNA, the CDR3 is TGTGCCAGCAGCTTGTACCCGCCCGGCTACAATGAGCAGTTCTTC. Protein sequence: CASSLYPPGYNEQFF.

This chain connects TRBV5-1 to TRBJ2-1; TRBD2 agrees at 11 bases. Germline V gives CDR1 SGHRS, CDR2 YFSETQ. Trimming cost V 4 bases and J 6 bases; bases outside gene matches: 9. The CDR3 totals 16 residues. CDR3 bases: TGCGCCAGCAGCCCTATAGCGGGGGGGCGGAGCAATGAGCAGTTCTTC. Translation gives CASSPIAGGRSNEQFF. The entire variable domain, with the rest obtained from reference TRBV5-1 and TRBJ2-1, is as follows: KAGVTQTPRYLIKTRGQQVTLSCSPISGHRSVSWYQQTPGQGLQFLFEYFSETQRNKGNFPGRFSGRQFSNSRSEMNVSTLELGDSALYLCASSPIAGGRSNEQFFGPGTRLTVL.

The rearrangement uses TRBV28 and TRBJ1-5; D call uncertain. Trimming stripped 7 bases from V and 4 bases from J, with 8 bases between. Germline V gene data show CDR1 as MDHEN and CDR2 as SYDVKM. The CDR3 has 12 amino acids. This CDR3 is CASIGGNQPQHF. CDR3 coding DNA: TGTGCCAGCATCGGCGGAAATCAGCCCCAGCATTTT.

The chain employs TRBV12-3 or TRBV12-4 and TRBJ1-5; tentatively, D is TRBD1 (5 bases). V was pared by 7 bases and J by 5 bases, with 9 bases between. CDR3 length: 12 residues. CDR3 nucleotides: TGTGCCAGCAAATCGGGGGATCAGCCCCAGCATTTT. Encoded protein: CASKSGDQPQHF.

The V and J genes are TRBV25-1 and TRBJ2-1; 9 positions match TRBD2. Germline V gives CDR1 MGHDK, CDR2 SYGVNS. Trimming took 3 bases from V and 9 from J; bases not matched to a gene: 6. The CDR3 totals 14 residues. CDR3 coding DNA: TGTGCCAGCAGTGACGCGGGGGGGCCAGGTGAGCAGTTCTTC. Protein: CASSDAGGPGEQFF.